What follows are 28 T cell receptor beta chains derived from one specimen sequenced in a study of shared clonotypes between healthy human individuals. The table came from immunoSEQ multiplex PCR; TCRdb's copy has only in-frame clones and leaves some out. The data contain about 2.2 million clones, 85% to 95% of them singletons. Terminally differentiated effector memory CD45RA+ cells were excluded by CCR7 positive selection of CD45RO-negative cells. The sample was naive CD8+ T cells from PBMCs. These TCRs come from a man aged 18 to 30 in good health. Some clones in this sample may be carry-over from other donors' samples.

The chain combines TRBV15 with TRBJ1-2; D remains unclear. The germline CDR1 and CDR2 sequences are LNHNV and YYDKDF (reference sequence). The CDR3 consists of 18 residues. V shed 5 bases and J shed 3 bases, with 25 bases lying between them. The CDR3 coding sequence is TGTGCCACCAGCTCACACCCGACCCGAACGCCTGGGGACTATGGCTACACCTTC. It translates to CATSSHPTRTPGDYGYTF.

The genes are TRBV7-9 and TRBJ2-7; possible D gene TRBD1, 5 bases. Germline CDR1 is SEHNR and CDR2 is FQNEAQ (reference sequence). V lost 4 bases and J lost 5, with 12 bases in between. The CDR3 is 13 amino acids. The CDR3 nucleotides are TGTGCCAGCAGCTGGAAAGGGGCAAACGAGCAGTACTTC. Its protein is CASSWKGANEQYF. The full variable domain, with the rest looked up from reference TRBV7-9 and TRBJ2-7, is DTGVSQNPRHKITKRGQNVTFRCDPISEHNRLYWYRQTLGQGPEFLTYFQNEAQLEKSRLLSDRFSAERPKGSFSTLEIQRTEQGDSAMYLCASSWKGANEQYFGPGTRLTVT.

Notes on this clone: Additional DNA sequences in this sample encode the identical CDR3. V is TRBV29-1 and J is TRBJ2-7; 10 bases match TRBD1. V shed 3 bases, J shed 1 base, and the junction held 3 bases outside the gene matches. CDR1 SQVTM and CDR2 ANQGSEA come from the germline V gene. The CDR3 sequence is 14 residues long. The CDR3 reads CSVEGTGASYEQYF. The DNA for the CDR3 is TGCAGCGTTGAGGGGACAGGGGCATCCTACGAGCAGTACTTC.

This chain uses TRBV4-3 with TRBJ1-2; a weak D match, TRBD1 (6 bases). The CDR3 contains 16 residues. The V and J ends lost 1 base and 0 bases respectively, with 12 bases between them. Germline-derived CDR1 and CDR2 are LGHNA and YSLEER. The CDR3 nucleotides read TGCGCCAGCAGCCAAGTTCGGGACATTTCTAACTATGGCTACACCTTC. Encoded protein: CASSQVRDISNYGYTF.

The CDR3 reads CASSPRQGAKLFF. The CDR3, as DNA: TGTGCCAGCAGCCCTCGACAGGGGGCGAAGCTGTTTTTT. J is TRBJ2-2 and V is TRBV13; 10 bases are shared with TRBD1. CDR1 and CDR2 from the germline V gene are PRHDT and FYEKMQ (reference sequence). The CDR3 is 13 residues long. With 5 bases clipped from V and 12 bases from J, the junction kept 6 bases outside the gene matches. The complete variable domain, with remaining parts taken from reference TRBV13 and TRBJ2-2, reads AAGVIQSPRHLIKEKRETATLKCYPIPRHDTVYWYQQGPGQDPQFLISFYEKMQSDKGSIPDRFSAQQFSDYHSELNMSSLELGDSALYFCASSPRQGAKLFFGEGSRLTVL.

On this clone itself: The same CDR3 can be traced to other DNA sequences in this sample. This rearrangement joins TRBV6-6 to TRBJ2-1, with no clear D. Germline V CDR1 and CDR2: MNHNY, SVGAGI (reference sequence). This CDR3 has 15 amino acids. V was pared by 2 bases and J by 0 bases, with 8 bases between. CDR3 residues: CASSYKADSYNEQFF. In DNA, the CDR3 is TGTGCCAGCAGTTACAAGGCAGACTCCTACAATGAGCAGTTCTTC.

Remarks on this clone: The same CDR3 arises from other DNA sequences in this sample as well. The chain carries TRBV28 and TRBJ1-5; 7 positions match TRBD1. Germline lookup yields CDR1 MDHEN and CDR2 SYDVKM. The junction had 1 base not matched to a gene; V was cut back by 3 bases and J by 2 bases. The CDR3 runs 14 residues. The CDR3 region is CASSLGTGNQPQHF. In DNA, the CDR3 is TGTGCCAGCAGTTTGGGGACAGGCAATCAGCCCCAGCATTTT.

The genes are TRBV19 and TRBJ1-1; D perhaps matches TRBD1 (5 bases). V lost 5 bases to trimming and J lost 5 bases, with 21 bases between them. Germline V gene lookup returns CDR1 LNHDA and CDR2 SQIVND (reference sequence). The CDR3 is 16 amino acids. Written as DNA, the CDR3 is TGTGCCAGTAGTCCCCGTCCCCAGGGAGGAGGGACTGAAGCTTTCTTT. It is translated as CASSPRPQGGGTEAFF.

The chain combines TRBV13 with TRBJ1-3; TRBD1 matches 10 bases. CDR3 length: 15 residues. Germline CDR1 is PRHDT and CDR2 is FYEKMQ (reference sequence). The ends lost 3 bases at V and 5 bases at J; junction bases unmatched: 4. In DNA form, the CDR3 reads TGTGCCAGCAGCTTCGACAGGGGGCGTCGAAACACCATATATTTT. This translates into CASSFDRGRRNTIYF.

The CDR3 region has the DNA TGTGCCAGCAGTCCCTCCCCAGGGACTGAAGCTTTCTTT. This encodes CASSPSPGTEAFF. J is TRBJ1-1 and V is TRBV28; a possible D gene is TRBD1 (5 bases). Trimming cost V 5 bases and J 5 bases, with 12 bases left between them. CDR1 and CDR2 from the germline V gene are MDHEN and SYDVKM. CDR3 length: 13 amino acids.

This chain uses TRBV29-1 with TRBJ2-1, with no clear D. The CDR3 has 15 amino acids. V lost 2 bases to trimming and J lost 4 bases, with 15 bases between them. Germline V gene sequence: CDR1 SQVTM, CDR2 ANQGSEA. CDR3 DNA sequence: TGCAGCGTTGAACTCCCCGGAACTCTTTACAATGAGCAGTTCTTC. It yields the protein CSVELPGTLYNEQFF.

The chain joins TRBV29-1 to TRBJ2-1; D is uncertain. V was pared by 3 bases and J by 9 bases, with 12 bases between. CDR1 SQVTM and CDR2 ANQGSEA come from the germline V gene. The CDR3 sequence is 12 residues long. The CDR3, as DNA: TGCAGCGTTGATAGTGGAGCCCCTGAGCAGTTCTTC. This translates into CSVDSGAPEQFF.

The J gene is TRBJ2-3, the V gene TRBV28; a weak D match, TRBD2 (6 bases). V was clipped by 6 bases and J by 3 bases, with 13 bases between them. Germline loops: CDR1 MDHEN, CDR2 SYDVKM. The CDR3 is made up of 14 amino acids. CDR3: CASRIAERTDTQYF. Written as DNA, the CDR3 is TGTGCCAGCAGGATAGCGGAGAGAACAGATACGCAGTATTTT.

The J gene is TRBJ2-7, the V gene TRBV4-3; possible D gene TRBD2, 5 bases. The CDR3 consists of 15 residues. Germline CDR1 LGHNA, CDR2 YSLEER. V lost 0 bases, J lost 3 bases, and 12 bases lay in between. The CDR3 coding sequence is TGCGCCAGCAGCCAAGATTTAGAGGGAAACTACGAGCAGTACTTC. This sequence encodes CASSQDLEGNYEQYF.

The chain carries TRBV7-9 and TRBJ2-6; tentative D call: TRBD2 (6 bases). In germline, CDR1 is SEHNR, CDR2 FQNEAQ (reference sequence). CDR3 length equals 17 residues. With 4 bases removed from V and 0 bases from J, the gap between germline ends came to 13 bases. CDR3 nucleotide sequence: TGTGCCAGCAGCTCCCGGGACGGGAGCTCTGGGGCCAACGTCCTGACTTTC. This encodes CASSSRDGSSGANVLTF.

The chain recombines TRBV18 with TRBJ1-2; D gene ambiguous. The length of the CDR3 is 16 residues. The germline gives CDR1 KGHSH, CDR2 LQKENI. With 3 bases removed from V and 0 bases from J, the gap between germline ends came to 14 bases. CDR3 loop: CASSPATTGANYGYTF. As DNA, the CDR3 is TGTGCCAGCTCACCGGCGACAACGGGTGCTAACTATGGCTACACCTTC.

This chain links TRBV4-2 with TRBJ2-7; 7 bases are a match to TRBD1. V lost 1 base to trimming and J lost 2 bases; unmatched junction nucleotides: 8. Germline values: CDR1 LGHNA, CDR2 YNFKEQ. CDR3 length equals 16 residues. CDR3 nucleotide sequence: TGTGCCAGCAGCCAAGCCGCGACAGGGACAACCTACGAGCAGTACTTC. Protein product: CASSQAATGTTYEQYF.

The chain carries TRBV27 and TRBJ2-7, with 11 bases fitting TRBD1. V was pared by 7 bases and J by 5 bases, with 13 bases of the junction left unmatched. Germline V gene data show CDR1 as MNHEY and CDR2 as SMNVEV (reference sequence). CDR3 size: 16 residues. CDR3: CASMAGPGQGDNEQYF. DNA for the CDR3: TGTGCCAGCATGGCGGGACCGGGACAGGGGGACAACGAGCAGTACTTC.

This clone showed up just once. The V call is TRBV19, the J call TRBJ2-2; D uncertain. The CDR3 runs to 12 residues. Germline V gene lookup returns CDR1 LNHDA and CDR2 SQIVND (reference sequence). Trimming cost V 3 bases and J 8 bases, with 7 bases left between them. DNA of the CDR3: TGTGCCAGTAGTATCCCCGGGGGGGAGCTGTTTTTT. Protein product: CASSIPGGELFF.

The chain couples TRBV20-1 to TRBJ2-2; D call uncertain. The CDR3 loop spans 11 amino acids. The V and J ends lost 3 bases and 6 bases respectively, with 5 bases between them. Germline V gene sequence: CDR1 DFQATT, CDR2 SNEGSKA (reference sequence). CDR3 sequence: CSASAAGELFF. Here the CDR3 DNA reads TGCAGTGCTAGTGCTGCCGGGGAGCTGTTTTTT.

As concerns this clone: Within the sample, other DNA sequences also encode this same CDR3. The DNA of the CDR3 is TGTGCCAGCAGTTTATGGGGCGGGGGGACCGGGGAGCTGTTTTTT. It yields the protein CASSLWGGGTGELFF. The V gene is TRBV27, the J gene TRBJ2-2; 8 nucleotides match TRBD2. The CDR3 totals 15 residues. The V gene's germline CDR1 is MNHEY and CDR2 SMNVEV (reference sequence). With V trimmed by 1 base and J by 5 bases, 3 bases remained unmatched.

This rearrangement joins TRBV27 to TRBJ2-7; D is unclear. V was clipped by 6 bases and J by 3 bases, with 12 bases between them. This CDR3 contains 13 residues. Germline V gives CDR1 MNHEY, CDR2 SMNVEV (reference sequence). In nucleotides, the CDR3 is TGTGCCAGCAGCGTAACAGTGTACTACGAGCAGTACTTC. It codes for CASSVTVYYEQYF.

This clone was detected a few times. The chain couples TRBV28 to TRBJ1-5, with a weak D call TRBD1 (6 bases). CDR3 length equals 15 residues. Per germline, CDR1 MDHEN and CDR2 SYDVKM. Deletions cut 3 bases from V and 5 bases from J, with 14 bases between. This CDR3 is CASSLYREEHQPQHF. CDR3 in DNA: TGTGCCAGCAGTTTGTACAGGGAGGAACATCAGCCCCAGCATTTT.

This chain uses TRBV18 with TRBJ1-1; a weak D match, TRBD1 (6 bases). V lost 3 bases and J lost 8, with 22 bases in between. Germline V gene sequence: CDR1 KGHSH, CDR2 LQKENI. CDR3 length: 16 residues. The CDR3 region is CASSPEPDSGIVEAFF. CDR3 nucleotides: TGTGCCAGCTCACCTGAGCCGGACAGTGGTATAGTGGAAGCTTTCTTT.

The genes are TRBV5-6 and TRBJ2-1, with 7 bases fitting TRBD1. The J segment lost 5 bases and the V segment lost 5 bases, leaving 7 bases of the junction unmatched. There are 14 residues in the CDR3. The germline CDR1 and CDR2 sequences are SGHDT and YYEEEE. CDR3 sequence: CASRKPGTDNEQFF. The CDR3, as DNA: TGTGCCAGCAGAAAACCGGGGACAGACAATGAGCAGTTCTTC.

J is TRBJ2-3 and V is TRBV6-5; possible D gene TRBD2, 6 bases. The V and J ends lost 7 bases and 2 bases respectively, with 13 bases between them. CDR3 length: 14 residues. Germline assignment: CDR1 MNHEY and CDR2 SVGAGI. In DNA form, the CDR3 reads TGTGCCAGCAACGCAGGGAGGTACACAGATACGCAGTATTTT. This sequence encodes CASNAGRYTDTQYF.

The chain combines TRBV28 with TRBJ1-5; 8 nucleotides match TRBD1. This CDR3 has 17 residues. Germline trimming cut 4 bases from V and 1 base from J; bases unmatched to any gene: 9. CDR1 and CDR2 from the germline V gene are MDHEN and SYDVKM. CDR3 residues: CASSSDRVFASNQPQHF. Here the CDR3 DNA reads TGTGCCAGCAGTTCGGACAGGGTATTTGCGAGCAATCAGCCCCAGCATTTT.

V gene TRBV19 combines with J gene TRBJ2-2, with D maybe TRBD2 (6 bases). V was trimmed by 2 bases and J by 10 bases, leaving 11 bases between them. CDR1 and CDR2 (germline): LNHDA, SQIVND (reference sequence). The CDR3 sequence is 13 residues long. The CDR3 DNA sequence: TGTGCCAGTAGTATAAACGGGGGAATGGAGCTGTTTTTT. This sequence encodes CASSINGGMELFF.